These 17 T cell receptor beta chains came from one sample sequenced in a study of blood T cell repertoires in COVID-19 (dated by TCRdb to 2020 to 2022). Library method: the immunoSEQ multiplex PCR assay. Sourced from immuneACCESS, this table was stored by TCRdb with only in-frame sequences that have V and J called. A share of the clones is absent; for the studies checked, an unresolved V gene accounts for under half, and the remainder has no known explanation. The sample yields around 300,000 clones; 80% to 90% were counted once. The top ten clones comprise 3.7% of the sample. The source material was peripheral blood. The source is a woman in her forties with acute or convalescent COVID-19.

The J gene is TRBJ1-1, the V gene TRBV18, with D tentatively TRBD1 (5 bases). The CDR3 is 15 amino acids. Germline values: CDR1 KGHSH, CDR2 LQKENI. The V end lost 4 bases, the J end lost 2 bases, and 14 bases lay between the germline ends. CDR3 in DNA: TGTGCCAGCTCACGGAGGGAGGGGAGAAACACTGAAGCTTTCTTT. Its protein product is CASSRREGRNTEAFF.

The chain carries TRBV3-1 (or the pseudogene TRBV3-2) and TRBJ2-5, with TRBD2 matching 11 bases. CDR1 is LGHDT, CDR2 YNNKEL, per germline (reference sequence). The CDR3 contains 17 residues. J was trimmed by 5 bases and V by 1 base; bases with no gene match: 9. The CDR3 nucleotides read TGTGCCAGCAGCCAAGTCCTTAGCGGGGGGGCTTCCGAGACCCAGTACTTC. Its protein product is CASSQVLSGGASETQYF.

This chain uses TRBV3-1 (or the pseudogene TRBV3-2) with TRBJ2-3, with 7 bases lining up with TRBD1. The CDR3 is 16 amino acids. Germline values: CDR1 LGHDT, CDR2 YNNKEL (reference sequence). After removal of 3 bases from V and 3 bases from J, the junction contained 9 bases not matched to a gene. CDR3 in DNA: TGTGCCAGCAGCCATTACAGGGGAGAGGGGACAGATACGCAGTATTTT. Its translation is CASSHYRGEGTDTQYF.

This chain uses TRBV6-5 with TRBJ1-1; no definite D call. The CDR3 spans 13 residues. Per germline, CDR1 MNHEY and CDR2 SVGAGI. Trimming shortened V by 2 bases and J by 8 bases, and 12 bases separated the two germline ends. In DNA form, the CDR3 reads TGTGCCAGCAGTTACGGATTTAACGGGGAAGCTTTCTTT. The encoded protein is CASSYGFNGEAFF.

CDR3 region: CASSRFGANVLTF. In DNA form, the CDR3 reads TGTGCCAGCAGCCGTTTTGGGGCCAACGTCCTGACTTTC. The genes are TRBV11-3 and TRBJ2-6, with unresolved D. V shed 5 bases and J shed 3 bases, with 5 bases lying between them. The germline CDR1 and CDR2 sequences are SGHNT and YENEEA. This CDR3 region has 13 residues.

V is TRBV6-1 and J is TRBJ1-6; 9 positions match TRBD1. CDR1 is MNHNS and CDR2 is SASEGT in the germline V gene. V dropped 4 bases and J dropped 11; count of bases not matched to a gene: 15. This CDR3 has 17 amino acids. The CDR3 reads CASSVPSWDRERAPLHF. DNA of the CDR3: TGTGCCAGCAGTGTCCCCAGTTGGGACAGGGAGAGAGCACCCCTCCACTTT.

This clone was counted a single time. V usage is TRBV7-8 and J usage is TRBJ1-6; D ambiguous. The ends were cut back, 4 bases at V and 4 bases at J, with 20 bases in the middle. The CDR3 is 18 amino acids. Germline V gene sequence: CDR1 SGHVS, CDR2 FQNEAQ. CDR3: CASSSTRMAVTYNSPLHF. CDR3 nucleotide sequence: TGTGCCAGCAGCTCCACACGTATGGCAGTCACATATAATTCACCCCTCCACTTT.

The CDR3 loop reads CASRAGRHQPQHF. Here the CDR3 DNA reads TGTGCCAGCAGGGCAGGGCGCCATCAGCCCCAGCATTTT. J is TRBJ1-5 and V is TRBV12-3 or TRBV12-4, with a weak D call TRBD1 (5 bases). This CDR3 contains 13 residues. Trimming cost V 6 bases and J 5 bases, with 11 bases left between them.

CDR3 residues: CASSPRLGNTQYF. In nucleotides, the CDR3 is TGTGCCAGCAGCCCTCGACTAGGGAATACGCAGTATTTT. The chain joins TRBV7-2 to TRBJ2-3, with D possibly TRBD2 on 6 matching bases. This CDR3 has 13 residues. V was pared by 5 bases and J by 7 bases, with 13 bases between. From germline, CDR1 is SGHTA and CDR2 FQGNSA.

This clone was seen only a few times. CDR3 nucleotides: TGTGCCAGCAGCTCTTCCTCTGGGGCCAACGTCCTGACTTTC. The encoded protein is CASSSSSGANVLTF. The chain has TRBV7-9 and TRBJ2-6, with D unresolved. V shed 4 bases and J shed 0 bases, with 4 bases lying between them. The CDR3 contains 14 residues. Germline values: CDR1 SEHNR, CDR2 FQNEAQ (reference sequence). Looking up the rest from reference TRBV7-9 and TRBJ2-6 gives the full variable domain: DTGVSQNPRHKITKRGQNVTFRCDPISEHNRLYWYRQTLGQGPEFLTYFQNEAQLEKSRLLSDRFSAERPKGSFSTLEIQRTEQGDSAMYLCASSSSSGANVLTFGAGSRLTVL.

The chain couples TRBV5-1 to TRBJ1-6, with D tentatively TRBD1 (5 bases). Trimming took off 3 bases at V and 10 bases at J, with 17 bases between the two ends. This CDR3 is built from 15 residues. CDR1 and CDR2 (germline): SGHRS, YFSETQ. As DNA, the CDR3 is TGCGCCAGCAGCTCGGAGCTCAATCAGGGCTCACCCCTCCACTTT. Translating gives CASSSELNQGSPLHF.

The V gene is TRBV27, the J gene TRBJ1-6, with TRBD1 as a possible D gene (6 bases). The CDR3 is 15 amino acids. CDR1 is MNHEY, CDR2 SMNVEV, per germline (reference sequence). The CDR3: CVSKTGQGYNSPLHF. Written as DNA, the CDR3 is TGTGTTTCCAAAACGGGGCAGGGGTATAATTCACCCCTCCACTTT.

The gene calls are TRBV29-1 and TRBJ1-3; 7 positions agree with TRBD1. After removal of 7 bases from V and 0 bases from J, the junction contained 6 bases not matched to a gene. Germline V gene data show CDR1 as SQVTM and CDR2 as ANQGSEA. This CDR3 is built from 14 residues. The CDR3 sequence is CSADRDLSGNTIYF. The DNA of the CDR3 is TGCAGCGCCGACAGGGATCTCTCTGGAAACACCATATATTTT.

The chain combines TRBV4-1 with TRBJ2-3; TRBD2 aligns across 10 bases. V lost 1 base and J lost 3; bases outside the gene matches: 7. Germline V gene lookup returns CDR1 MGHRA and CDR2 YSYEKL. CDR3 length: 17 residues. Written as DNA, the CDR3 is TGCGCCAGCAGCCAAGGGGCGAAAGCGGGGGGGACAGATACGCAGTATTTT. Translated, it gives CASSQGAKAGGTDTQYF.

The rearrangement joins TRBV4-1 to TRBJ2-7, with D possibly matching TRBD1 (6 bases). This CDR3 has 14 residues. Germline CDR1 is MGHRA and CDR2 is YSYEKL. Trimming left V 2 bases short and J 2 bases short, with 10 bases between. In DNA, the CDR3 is TGCGCCAGCAGCCAATGGGCAGGGGCCTACGAGCAGTACGTC. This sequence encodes CASSQWAGAYEQYV.

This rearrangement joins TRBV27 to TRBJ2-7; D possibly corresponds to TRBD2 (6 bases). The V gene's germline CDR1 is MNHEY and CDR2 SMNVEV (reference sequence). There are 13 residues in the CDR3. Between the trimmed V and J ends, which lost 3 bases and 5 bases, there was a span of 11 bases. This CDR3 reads CASSLRRGHEQYV. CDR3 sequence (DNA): TGTGCCAGCAGTTTGCGGAGGGGCCACGAGCAGTACGTC.

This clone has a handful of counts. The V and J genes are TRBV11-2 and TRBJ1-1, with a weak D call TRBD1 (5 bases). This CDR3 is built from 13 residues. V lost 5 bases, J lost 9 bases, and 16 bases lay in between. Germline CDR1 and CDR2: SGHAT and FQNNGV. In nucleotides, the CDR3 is TGTGCCAGCAGCACAAATCCGGGGGTTAAAGCTTTCTTT. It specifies CASSTNPGVKAFF.